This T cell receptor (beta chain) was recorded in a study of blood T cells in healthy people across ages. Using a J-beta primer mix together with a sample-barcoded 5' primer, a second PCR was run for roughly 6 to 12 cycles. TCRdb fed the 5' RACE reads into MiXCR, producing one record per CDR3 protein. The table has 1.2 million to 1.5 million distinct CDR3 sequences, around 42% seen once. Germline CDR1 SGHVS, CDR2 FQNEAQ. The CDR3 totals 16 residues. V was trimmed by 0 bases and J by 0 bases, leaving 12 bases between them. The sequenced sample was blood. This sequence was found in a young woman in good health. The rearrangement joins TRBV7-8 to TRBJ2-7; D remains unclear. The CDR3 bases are TGTGCCAGCAGCTTAGCGGTCGACACTTACTCCTACGAGCAGTACTTC. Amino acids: CASSLAVDTYSYEQYF. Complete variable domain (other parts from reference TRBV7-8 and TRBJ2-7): GAGVSQSPRYKVAKRGQDVALRCDPISGHVSLFWYQQALGQGPEFLTYFQNEAQLDKSGLPSDRFFAERPEGSVSTLKIQRTQQEDSAVYLCASSLAVDTYSYEQYFGPGTRLTVT.